Sequencing of this TCR beta chain was carried out in a study of blood T cells in healthy people across ages. Germline CDR1 is DFQATT and CDR2 is SNEGSKA (reference sequence). The CDR3 loop spans 14 amino acids. On this clonotype: Antigen specificity is unknown.

General observations from the study: Long-lived and aged donors differed, with more naive CD4+ cells and higher diversity in the long-lived.

The second PCR ran about 6 to 11 cycles with a sample-barcoded 5' primer and J-beta primers. Each of the cDNA molecules was tagged by a template-switch adaptor with 12 random nucleotides. MiXCR was run by TCRdb on the 5' RACE reads, yielding one entry per CDR3 protein. Of 1.5 million to 2 million distinct CDR3 sequences in the sample, about 50% were seen once. The genes are TRBV20-1 and TRBJ2-5, with D possibly being TRBD1 or TRBD2 (5 bases each). The DNA end lines up better with TRBJ2-7; the J call may be wrong. The sequenced material came from blood. The source is a woman in her thirties or forties in good health. The chain's CDR3 is CSARDRTGLVEQYF. The CDR3 coding sequence is TGCAGTGCTAGAGATCGAACGGGGCTGGTCGAGCAGTACTTC.